Listed below are T cell receptor beta chains from one sample, sequenced in a study of Graves' ophthalmopathy and Graves' hyperthyroidism. TCRdb re-analysed the multiplex PCR reads in MiXCR, keeping a single row per CDR3 protein. The profile shows about 640,000 distinct CDR3 sequences, roughly 41% of them singletons. The sequencing sample was made of peripheral blood. The source is an adult man with Graves' ophthalmopathy. Both conserved end residues are part of each CDR3. D genes are given only for firm matches. Clone size is shown for a subset of rows, as once, few, many or a class of expanded clone.

clone size | J gene | V gene | CDR3 length | D gene | CDR3 DNA | CDR3 protein
few | TRBJ2-7 | TRBV10-3 | 14 | TRBD2 | TGTGCCAGTACCATGAGCGGGGGCCTCCGGGAGCAGTACTTC | CASTMSGGLREQYF
- | TRBJ2-5 | TRBV20-1 | 13 | - | TGCAGTGCCACCCGTGGGGCCGCTGAGACCCAGTACTTC | CSATRGAAETQYF
- | TRBJ2-5 | TRBV2 | 17 | - | TGTGCCAGCAGTGAAAAGAGTGGTCCTAGCAGGAGAAATACGCAGTACTTC | CASSEKSGPSRRNTQYF
- | TRBJ1-2 | TRBV10-3 | 16 | TRBD1 | TGTGCCATCAGCGACTGGGACAGGGCCGCTAACTATGGCTACACCTTC | CAISDWDRAANYGYTF
- | TRBJ1-5 | TRBV9 | 16 | TRBD1 | TGTGCCAGCAGCCCAGGGGGACACCAAGGCAATCAGCCCCAGCATTTT | CASSPGGHQGNQPQHF
few | TRBJ1-1 | TRBV6-1 | 13 | - | TGTGCCAGCAGTTACGGGGTCGGGACTGAAGCTTTCTTT | CASSYGVGTEAFF
once | TRBJ1-2 | TRBV29-1 | 8 | - | TGCAGTCCCCATGGCTACACCTTC | CSPHGYTF
many | TRBJ2-5 | TRBV7-2 | 15 | - | TGTGCCAGCAGCTTATCGGCTGGGACGGGGGAGACCCAGTACTTC | CASSLSAGTGETQYF
few | TRBJ2-7 | TRBV6-5 | 14 | - | TGTGCCAGCAGTTTAAGCCTCCAGACCTACGAGCAGTACTTC | CASSLSLQTYEQYF
many | TRBJ1-3 | TRBV24-1 | 16 | - | TGTGCCACCAGTGACTCCGGGACCGGGGAAGGAAACACCATATATTTT | CATSDSGTGEGNTIYF
many | TRBJ1-5 | TRBV2 | 21 | - | TGTGCCAGCAGTGAGGCGAAGTCCCGTCCGGGGCAGATCCCTGGCAATCAGCCCCAGCATTTT | CASSEAKSRPGQIPGNQPQHF
- | TRBJ2-3 | TRBV25-1 | 12 | - | TGTGCTTCTAGTGGGGCCACAGATACGCAGTATTTT | CASSGATDTQYF
- | TRBJ1-2 | TRBV25-1 | 16 | TRBD1 | TGTGCCAGCGTAGGGGACAGCCCCTCTTTTAACTATGGCTACACCTTC | CASVGDSPSFNYGYTF
- | TRBJ1-5 | TRBV10-3 | 16 | TRBD1 | TGTGCCATCAGTGAGTCACCCTCCTCGACAGGGCGCTACGAGCATTTT | CAISESPSSTGRYEHF
- | TRBJ1-5 | TRBV12-5 | 13 | - | TGTGCTAGTGGTTGGACCGGGTATCAGCCCCAGCATTTT | CASGWTGYQPQHF
many | TRBJ1-1 | TRBV4-1 | 14 | - | TGCGCCAGCAGCCATCCAGGAGTGAGCACTGAAGCTTTCTTT | CASSHPGVSTEAFF
- | TRBJ2-3 | TRBV7-9 | 16 | TRBD1 | TGTGCCAGCAGCCCCCACAGGGGGCTAGTCACAGATACGCAGTATTTT | CASSPHRGLVTDTQYF
- | TRBJ2-2 | TRBV10-3 | 16 | - | TGTGCCATCAGTTATAGTCCAGACGCGAACACCGGGGAGCTGTTTTTT | CAISYSPDANTGELFF
few | TRBJ2-2 | TRBV5-8 | 17 | TRBD2 | TGTGCCAGCAGCCCTGCGGGGACTAGCGGGAGAAGCGGGGAGCTGTTTTTT | CASSPAGTSGRSGELFF
few | TRBJ1-1 | TRBV7-2 | 13 | - | TGTGCCAGCAGCGTTCTCTCAAACACTGAAGCTTTCTTT | CASSVLSNTEAFF
- | TRBJ2-5 | TRBV7-7 | 14 | TRBD2 | TGTGCTAGCAGCTTAAGCGGGAGTGGAGAGACCCAGTACTTC | CASSLSGSGETQYF
many | TRBJ2-5 | TRBV11-2 | 14 | - | TGTGCCAGCACTACAGGGATGACGGGAGAGACCCAGTACTTC | CASTTGMTGETQYF
few | TRBJ2-5 | TRBV12-3/TRBV12-4 | 13 | - | TGTGCCAGCAAGTCCCTGACTCAAGAGACCCAGTACTTC | CASKSLTQETQYF
many | TRBJ2-7 | TRBV7-8 | 15 | TRBD1 | TGTGCCAGCATCCCAGGGGGACAGGCTCTCTACGAGCAGTACTTC | CASIPGGQALYEQYF
many | TRBJ1-2 | TRBV10-3 | 15 | - | TGTGCCATCAGTGAGACAACTCCCAGCAGAATTGGCTACACCTTC | CAISETTPSRIGYTF
many | TRBJ2-5 | TRBV24-1 | 15 | TRBD1 | TGTGCCACCAGTGATCCCGGGACAGGGCGAGAGACCCAGTACTTC | CATSDPGTGRETQYF